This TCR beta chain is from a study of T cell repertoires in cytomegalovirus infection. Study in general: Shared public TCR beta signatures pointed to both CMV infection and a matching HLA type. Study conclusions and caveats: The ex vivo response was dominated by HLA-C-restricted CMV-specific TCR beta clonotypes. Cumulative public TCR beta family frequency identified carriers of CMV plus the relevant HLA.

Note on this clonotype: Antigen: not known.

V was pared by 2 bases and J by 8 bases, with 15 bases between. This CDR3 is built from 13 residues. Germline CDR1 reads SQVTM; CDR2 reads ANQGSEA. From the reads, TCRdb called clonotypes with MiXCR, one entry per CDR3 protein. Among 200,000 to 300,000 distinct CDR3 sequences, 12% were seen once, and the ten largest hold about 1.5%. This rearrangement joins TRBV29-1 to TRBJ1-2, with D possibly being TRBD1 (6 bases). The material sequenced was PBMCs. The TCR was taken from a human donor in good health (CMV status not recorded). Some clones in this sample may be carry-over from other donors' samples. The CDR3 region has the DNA TGCAGCGTTGAACTACAAGGGGGGCAAGGCTACACCTTC. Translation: CSVELQGGQGYTF.